These 9 T cell receptor beta chains came from one sample sequenced in a study of CD8+ T cells in alopecia areata. Sequencing used cDNA as its template, made by extracting RNA and reverse transcribing it. TCRdb's table, derived via immunoSEQ multiplex PCR, lists solely in-frame clones and lacks some. The table includes about 140,000 clones, 51% detected once. The sequencing used CD4+ T cells sorted from blood, collected at week 0. The receptors shown here come from a human donor with alopecia areata.

The chain combines TRBV29-1 with TRBJ2-7; a possible D gene is TRBD2 (6 bases). Germline V gene sequence: CDR1 SQVTM, CDR2 ANQGSEA. The CDR3 is made up of 13 amino acids. Trimming removed 2 bases at V and 6 bases at J, with 14 bases between. CDR3 nucleotide sequence: TGCAGCGTTGAACGGGACTCCTCCCCCGAGCAGTACTTC. Translated: CSVERDSSPEQYF.

The chain links TRBV1 to TRBJ2-5; TRBD2 is the table's D call, not checked against the DNA. TRBV1 is a pseudogene. This CDR3 has 10 residues. As DNA, the CDR3 is TGCACCCCTTCCCGGGAGACCCAGTACTTC. It specifies CTPSRETQYF.

The chain links TRBV9 to TRBJ1-5; tentatively, D is TRBD1 (5 bases). Germline CDR1 and CDR2: SGDLS and YYNGEE. The CDR3 covers 14 residues. The ends were cut back, 0 bases at V and 7 bases at J, with 11 bases in the middle. The CDR3 bases are TGTGCCAGCAGCGTAGGGCAGGGAAGGCAGCCCCAGCATTTT. Translated: CASSVGQGRQPQHF.

The chain has TRBV2 and TRBJ1-2; TRBD1 is a possible D gene (5 bases). Trimming pared 7 bases from V and 4 bases from J, leaving 13 bases between. CDR1 and CDR2 (germline): SNHLY, FYNNEI. This CDR3 region has 13 residues. This chain's CDR3 is CASNRQGSYGYTF. The CDR3 DNA is TGTGCCAGCAATCGTCAGGGAAGCTATGGCTACACCTTC.

As to this clone: Within the sample, other DNA sequences also encode this same CDR3. The chain combines TRBV30 with TRBJ2-3; D is uncertain. CDR1 is GTSNPN, CDR2 SVGIG, per germline (reference sequence). This CDR3 comprises 11 residues. Trimming removed 4 bases from V and 0 bases from J, with 2 bases in between. CDR3 region: CAWKSTDTQYF. The CDR3 DNA follows: TGTGCCTGGAAAAGCACAGATACGCAGTATTTT. Looking up the rest from reference TRBV30 and TRBJ2-3 gives the full variable domain: SQTIHQWPATLVQPVGSPLSLECTVEGTSNPNLYWYRQAAGRGLQLLFYSVGIGQISSEVPQNLSASRPQDRQFILSSKKLLLSDSGFYLCAWKSTDTQYFGPGTRLTVL.

The chain couples TRBV6-5 to TRBJ2-3; D is tentatively TRBD1 or TRBD2 (5 bases each). This CDR3 is 14 amino acids long. Trimming removed 5 bases at V and 2 bases at J, with 11 bases between. Germline values: CDR1 MNHEY, CDR2 SVGAGI. CDR3 loop: CASSTRDHTDTQYF. The CDR3 bases are TGTGCCAGCAGTACCCGGGACCACACAGATACGCAGTATTTT.

This clone appeared once. The J gene is TRBJ1-1, the V gene TRBV6-5; the D is unclear. This CDR3 spans 11 amino acids. Trimming cost V 8 bases and J 7 bases, with 11 bases left between them. Per the germline V gene, CDR1 is MNHEY and CDR2 is SVGAGI. The CDR3 nucleotides are TGTGCCAGCGCTGCCTGGGGTGAAGCTTTCTTT. Translation gives CASAAWGEAFF.

This clone was detected a few times. The chain has TRBV27 and TRBJ1-4; D ambiguous. CDR1 is MNHEY, CDR2 SMNVEV, per germline (reference sequence). Deletions cut 3 bases from V and 4 bases from J, with 9 bases between. The CDR3 runs to 14 residues. The CDR3 DNA follows: TGTGCCAGCAGTTTCCGGATAGATAATGAAAAACTGTTTTTT. This sequence encodes CASSFRIDNEKLFF.

As DNA, the CDR3 is TGTGCCAGCAGCCCGAGGAGCGGGGCCGAGCAGTACTTC. Encoded protein: CASSPRSGAEQYF. V is TRBV13 and J is TRBJ2-7, with 7 nucleotides matching TRBD2. The CDR3 has 13 residues. Germline V gene sequence: CDR1 PRHDT, CDR2 FYEKMQ (reference sequence). With V trimmed by 5 bases and J by 6 bases, 7 bases remained unmatched.